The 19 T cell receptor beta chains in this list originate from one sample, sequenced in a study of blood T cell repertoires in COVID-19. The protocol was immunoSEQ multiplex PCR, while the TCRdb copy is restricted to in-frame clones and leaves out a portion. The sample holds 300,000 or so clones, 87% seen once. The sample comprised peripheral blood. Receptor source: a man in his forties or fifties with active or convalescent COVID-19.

This CDR3 is CASSARQGRIEAFF. The CDR3 DNA reads as TGTGCCAGCAGTGCCCGACAGGGGCGAATTGAAGCTTTCTTT. The chain employs TRBV2 and TRBJ1-1, with TRBD1 identical over 8 bases. This CDR3 contains 14 residues. Germline CDR1 is SNHLY and CDR2 is FYNNEI. V trimming: 4 bases; J trimming: 7 bases; junction bases outside the gene matches: 8. The full variable domain, in which reference TRBV2 and TRBJ1-1 provide the parts outside the CDR3, is EPEVTQTPSHQVTQMGQEVILRCVPISNHLYFYWYRQILGQKVEFLVSFYNNEISEKSEIFDDQFSVERPDGSNFTLKIRSTKLEDSAMYFCASSARQGRIEAFFGQGTRLTVV.

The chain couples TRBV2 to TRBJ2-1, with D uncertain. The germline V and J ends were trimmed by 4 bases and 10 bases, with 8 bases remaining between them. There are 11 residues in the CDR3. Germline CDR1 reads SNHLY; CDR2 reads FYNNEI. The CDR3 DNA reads TGTGCCAGCAGTGGAAACTACGAGCAGTTCTTC. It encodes CASSGNYEQFF.

CDR3 bases: TGTGCCATCAGTGAGTCGACGCTTCCAGGGAGACAGGGGTTCAACAATGAGCAGTTCTTC. Residues: CAISESTLPGRQGFNNEQFF. The chain recombines TRBV10-3 with TRBJ2-1, with TRBD1 matching over 8 bases. V was clipped by 0 bases and J by 5 bases; unmatched bases: 18. The V gene's germline CDR1 is ENHRY and CDR2 SYGVKD. The CDR3 is 20 amino acids.

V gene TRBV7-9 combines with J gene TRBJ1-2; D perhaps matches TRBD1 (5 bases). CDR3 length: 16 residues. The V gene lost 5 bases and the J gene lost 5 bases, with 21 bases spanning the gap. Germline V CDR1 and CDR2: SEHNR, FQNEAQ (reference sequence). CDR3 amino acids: CASSPSNPGALYGYTF. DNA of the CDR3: TGTGCCAGCAGCCCCTCAAACCCTGGGGCGCTTTATGGCTACACCTTC.

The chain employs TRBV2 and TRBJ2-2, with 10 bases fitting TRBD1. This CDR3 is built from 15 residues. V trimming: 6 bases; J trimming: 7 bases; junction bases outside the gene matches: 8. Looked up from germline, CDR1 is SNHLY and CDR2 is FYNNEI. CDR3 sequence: CASRTTGTGVGELFF. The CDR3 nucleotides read TGTGCCAGCAGAACTACCGGGACAGGGGTCGGGGAGCTGTTTTTT. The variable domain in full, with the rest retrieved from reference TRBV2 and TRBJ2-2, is EPEVTQTPSHQVTQMGQEVILRCVPISNHLYFYWYRQILGQKVEFLVSFYNNEISEKSEIFDDQFSVERPDGSNFTLKIRSTKLEDSAMYFCASRTTGTGVGELFFGEGSRLTVL.

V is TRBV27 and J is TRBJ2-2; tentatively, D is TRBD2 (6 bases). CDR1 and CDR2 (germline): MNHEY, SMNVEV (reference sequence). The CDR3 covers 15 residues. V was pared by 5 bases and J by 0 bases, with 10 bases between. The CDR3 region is CASSVSGSNTGELFF. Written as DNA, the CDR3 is TGTGCCAGCAGTGTGAGCGGGTCGAACACCGGGGAGCTGTTTTTT.

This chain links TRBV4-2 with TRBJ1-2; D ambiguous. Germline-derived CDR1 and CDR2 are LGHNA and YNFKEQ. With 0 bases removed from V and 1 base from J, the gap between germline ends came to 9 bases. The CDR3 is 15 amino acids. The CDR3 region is CASSQDLTDNYGYTF. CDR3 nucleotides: TGTGCCAGCAGCCAAGACCTCACAGATAACTATGGCTACACCTTC.

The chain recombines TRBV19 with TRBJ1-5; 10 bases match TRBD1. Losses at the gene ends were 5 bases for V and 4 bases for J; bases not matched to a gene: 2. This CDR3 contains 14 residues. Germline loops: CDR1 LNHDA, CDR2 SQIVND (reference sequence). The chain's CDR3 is CASSLGQGNQPQHF. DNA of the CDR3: TGTGCCAGTAGTCTGGGACAGGGGAATCAGCCCCAGCATTTT.

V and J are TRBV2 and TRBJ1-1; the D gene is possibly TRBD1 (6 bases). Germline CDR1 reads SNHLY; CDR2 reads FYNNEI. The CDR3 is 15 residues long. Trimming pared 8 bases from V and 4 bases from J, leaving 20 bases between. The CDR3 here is CASSGGLGGSTEAFF. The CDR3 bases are TGTGCCAGCTCGGGGGGGCTAGGAGGGAGCACTGAAGCTTTCTTT.

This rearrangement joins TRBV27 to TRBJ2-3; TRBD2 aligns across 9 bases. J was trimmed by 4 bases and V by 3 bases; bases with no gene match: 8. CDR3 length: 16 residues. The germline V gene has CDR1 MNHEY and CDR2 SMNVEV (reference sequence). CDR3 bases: TGTGCCAGCAGTTTCATGGCGGGGGGGCAGTCAGATACGCAGTATTTT. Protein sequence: CASSFMAGGQSDTQYF.

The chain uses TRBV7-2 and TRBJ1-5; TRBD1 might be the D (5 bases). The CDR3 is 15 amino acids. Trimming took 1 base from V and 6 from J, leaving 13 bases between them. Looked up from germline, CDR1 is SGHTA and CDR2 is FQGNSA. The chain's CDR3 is CASSLGVAGLQPQHF. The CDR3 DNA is TGTGCCAGCAGCTTAGGCGTGGCAGGGCTTCAGCCCCAGCATTTT.

Here the CDR3 reads CASSLSTTQYF. The CDR3 DNA follows: TGTGCCAGCAGCTTATCGACGACTCAGTACTTC. V gene TRBV11-2 combines with J gene TRBJ2-5; D uncertain. The CDR3 is 11 amino acids. The ends were cut back, 2 bases at V and 11 bases at J, with 9 bases in the middle. The V gene's germline CDR1 is SGHAT and CDR2 FQNNGV.

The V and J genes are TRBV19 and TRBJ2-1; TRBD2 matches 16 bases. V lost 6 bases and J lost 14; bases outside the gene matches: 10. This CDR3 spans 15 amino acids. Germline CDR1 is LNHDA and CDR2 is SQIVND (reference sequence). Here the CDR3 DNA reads TGTGCCAGTAGGCCACCGGGACTAGCGGGAGGGTCGGAGTTCTTC. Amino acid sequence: CASRPPGLAGGSEFF.

The CDR3 spells CASRWTVGDYGYTF. For the CDR3, the DNA is TGTGCCAGCAGATGGACAGTAGGGGACTATGGCTACACCTTC. The J gene is TRBJ1-2, the V gene TRBV28; a possible D gene is TRBD1 (6 bases). V lost 6 bases to trimming and J lost 3 bases, with 14 bases between them. This CDR3 contains 14 residues. Per germline, CDR1 MDHEN and CDR2 SYDVKM.

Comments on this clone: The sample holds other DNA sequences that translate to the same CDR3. The CDR3 DNA follows: TGTGCCAGCAGCTTAGACCGGAACACTGAAGCTTTCTTT. It specifies CASSLDRNTEAFF. The rearrangement joins TRBV11-3 to TRBJ1-1; D remains unclear. The CDR3 has 13 residues. V shed 0 bases and J shed 1 base, with 3 bases lying between them. Germline assignment: CDR1 SGHNT and CDR2 YENEEA.

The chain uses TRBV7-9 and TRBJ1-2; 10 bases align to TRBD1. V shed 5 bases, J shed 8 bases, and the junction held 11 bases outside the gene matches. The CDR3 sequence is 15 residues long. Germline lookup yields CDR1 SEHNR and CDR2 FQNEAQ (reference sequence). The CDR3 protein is CASSLKNDRGRGYTF. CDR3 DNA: TGTGCCAGCAGCCTAAAAAACGACAGGGGGCGCGGCTACACCTTC.

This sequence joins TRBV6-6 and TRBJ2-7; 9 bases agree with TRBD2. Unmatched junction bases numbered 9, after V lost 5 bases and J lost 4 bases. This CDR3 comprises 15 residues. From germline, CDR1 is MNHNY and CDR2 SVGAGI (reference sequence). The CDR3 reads CASSAKRGEKYEQYF. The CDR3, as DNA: TGTGCCAGCAGTGCGAAGCGGGGGGAGAAGTACGAGCAGTACTTC.

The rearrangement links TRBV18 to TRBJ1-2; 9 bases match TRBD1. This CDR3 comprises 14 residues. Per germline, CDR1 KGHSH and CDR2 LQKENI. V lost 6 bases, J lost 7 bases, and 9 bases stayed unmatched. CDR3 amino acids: CASSPTGGEFGYTF. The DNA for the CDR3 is TGTGCCAGCTCTCCCACAGGGGGCGAGTTTGGCTACACCTTC.

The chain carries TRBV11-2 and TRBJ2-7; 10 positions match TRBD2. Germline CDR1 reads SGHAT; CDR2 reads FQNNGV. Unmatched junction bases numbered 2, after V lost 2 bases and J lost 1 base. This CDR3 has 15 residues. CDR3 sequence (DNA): TGTGCCAGCAGCTTACCGGGACTAGCGTCCTACGAGCAGTACTTC. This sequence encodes CASSLPGLASYEQYF.